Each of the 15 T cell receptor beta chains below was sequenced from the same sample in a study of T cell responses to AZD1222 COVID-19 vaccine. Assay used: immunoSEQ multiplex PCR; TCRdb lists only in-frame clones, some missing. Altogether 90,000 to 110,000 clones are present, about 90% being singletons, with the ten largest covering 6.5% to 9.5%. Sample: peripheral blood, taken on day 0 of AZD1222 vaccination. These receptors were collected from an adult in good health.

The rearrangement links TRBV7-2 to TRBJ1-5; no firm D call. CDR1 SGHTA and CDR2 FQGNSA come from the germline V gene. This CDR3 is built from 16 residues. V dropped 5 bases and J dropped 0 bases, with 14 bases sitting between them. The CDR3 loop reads CASSHPVGGSNQPQHF. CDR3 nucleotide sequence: TGTGCCAGCAGCCACCCCGTCGGCGGTAGCAATCAGCCCCAGCATTTT.

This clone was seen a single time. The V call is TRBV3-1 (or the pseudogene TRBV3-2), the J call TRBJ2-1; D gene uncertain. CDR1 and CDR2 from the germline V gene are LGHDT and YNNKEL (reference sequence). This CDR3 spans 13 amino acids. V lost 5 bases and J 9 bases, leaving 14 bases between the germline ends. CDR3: CASSATNGVEQFF. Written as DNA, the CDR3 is TGTGCCAGCAGCGCTACCAATGGGGTTGAGCAGTTCTTC.

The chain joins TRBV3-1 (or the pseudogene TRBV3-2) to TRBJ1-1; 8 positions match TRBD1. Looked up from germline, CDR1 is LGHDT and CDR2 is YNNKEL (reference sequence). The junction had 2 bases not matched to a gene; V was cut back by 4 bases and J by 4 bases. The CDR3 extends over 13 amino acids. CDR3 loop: CASSRQGSTEAFF. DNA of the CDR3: TGTGCCAGCAGCCGACAGGGGAGCACTGAAGCTTTCTTT.

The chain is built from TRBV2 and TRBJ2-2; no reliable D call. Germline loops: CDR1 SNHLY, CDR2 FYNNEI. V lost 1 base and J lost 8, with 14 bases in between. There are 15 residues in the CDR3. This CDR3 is CASSEEGLLFGELFF. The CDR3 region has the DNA TGTGCCAGCAGTGAAGAAGGCCTCCTCTTTGGGGAGCTGTTTTTT.

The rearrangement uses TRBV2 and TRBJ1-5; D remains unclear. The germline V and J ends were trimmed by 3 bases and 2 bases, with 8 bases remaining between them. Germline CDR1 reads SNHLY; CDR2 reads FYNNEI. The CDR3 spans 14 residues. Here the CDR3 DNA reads TGTGCCAGCAGTGACCCCCTCCGCAATCAGCCCCAGCATTTT. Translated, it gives CASSDPLRNQPQHF.

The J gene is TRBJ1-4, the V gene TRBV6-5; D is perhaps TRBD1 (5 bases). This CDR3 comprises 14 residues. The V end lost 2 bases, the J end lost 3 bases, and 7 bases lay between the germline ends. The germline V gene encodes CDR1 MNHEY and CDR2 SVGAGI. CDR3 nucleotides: TGTGCCAGCAGTTACCGGGGACCTAATGAAAAACTGTTTTTT. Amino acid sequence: CASSYRGPNEKLFF.

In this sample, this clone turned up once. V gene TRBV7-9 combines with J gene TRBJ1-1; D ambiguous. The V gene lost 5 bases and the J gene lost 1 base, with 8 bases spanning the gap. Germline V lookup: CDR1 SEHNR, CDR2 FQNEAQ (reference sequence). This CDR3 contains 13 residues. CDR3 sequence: CASSRSGNTEAFF. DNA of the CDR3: TGTGCCAGCAGCCGCTCCGGGAACACTGAAGCTTTCTTT. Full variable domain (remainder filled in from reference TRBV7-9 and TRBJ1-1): DTGVSQNPRHKITKRGQNVTFRCDPISEHNRLYWYRQTLGQGPEFLTYFQNEAQLEKSRLLSDRFSAERPKGSFSTLEIQRTEQGDSAMYLCASSRSGNTEAFFGQGTRLTVV.

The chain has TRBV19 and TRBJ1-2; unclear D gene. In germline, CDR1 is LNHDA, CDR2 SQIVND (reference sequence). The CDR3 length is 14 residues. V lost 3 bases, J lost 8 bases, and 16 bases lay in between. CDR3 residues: CASSISQPSRGYTF. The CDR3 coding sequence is TGTGCCAGTAGTATCTCCCAGCCCTCGAGGGGCTACACCTTC.

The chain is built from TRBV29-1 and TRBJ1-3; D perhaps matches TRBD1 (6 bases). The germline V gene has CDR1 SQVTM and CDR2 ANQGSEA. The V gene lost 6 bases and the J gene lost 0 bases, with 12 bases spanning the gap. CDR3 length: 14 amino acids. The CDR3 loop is CSVRGLYSGNTIYF. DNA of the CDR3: TGCAGCGTCCGGGGGCTGTACTCTGGAAACACCATATATTTT.

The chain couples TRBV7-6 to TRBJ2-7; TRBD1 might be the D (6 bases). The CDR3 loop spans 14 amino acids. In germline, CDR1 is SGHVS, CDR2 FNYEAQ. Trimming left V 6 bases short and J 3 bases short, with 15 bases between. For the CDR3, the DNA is TGTGCCAGCAGGGAAGGGGGTCCCAGCTACGAGCAGTACTTC. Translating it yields CASREGGPSYEQYF.

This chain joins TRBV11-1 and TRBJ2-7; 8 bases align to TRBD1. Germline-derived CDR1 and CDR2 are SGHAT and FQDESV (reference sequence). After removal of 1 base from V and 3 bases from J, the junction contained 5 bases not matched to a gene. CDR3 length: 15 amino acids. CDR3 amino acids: CASSLESGGLYEQYF. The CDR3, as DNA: TGTGCCAGCAGCTTAGAATCAGGGGGCCTCTACGAGCAGTACTTC. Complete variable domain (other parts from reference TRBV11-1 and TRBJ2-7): EAEVAQSPRYKITEKSQAVAFWCDPISGHATLYWYRQILGQGPELLVQFQDESVVDDSQLPKDRFSAERLKGVDSTLKIQPAELGDSAMYLCASSLESGGLYEQYFGPGTRLTVT.

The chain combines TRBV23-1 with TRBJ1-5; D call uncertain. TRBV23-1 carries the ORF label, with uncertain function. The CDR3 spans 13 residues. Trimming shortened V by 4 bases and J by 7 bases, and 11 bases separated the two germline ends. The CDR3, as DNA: TGCGCCAGCAGTCCTCCGCGGGGACAGCCCCAGCATTTT. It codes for CASSPPRGQPQHF.

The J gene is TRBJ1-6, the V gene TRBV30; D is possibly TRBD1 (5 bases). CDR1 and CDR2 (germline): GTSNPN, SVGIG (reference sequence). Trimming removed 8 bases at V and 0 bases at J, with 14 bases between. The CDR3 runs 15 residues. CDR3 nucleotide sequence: TGTGCCCTGCGGACACACGACTCCTATAATTCACCCCTCCACTTT. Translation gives CALRTHDSYNSPLHF.

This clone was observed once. DNA of the CDR3: TGTGCCAGCAGCTGGGGGACAGAAGAGACCCAGTACTTC. It yields the protein CASSWGTEETQYF. The chain recombines TRBV5-6 with TRBJ2-5, with 7 bases fitting TRBD1. The CDR3 length is 13 residues. After removal of 3 bases from V and 3 bases from J, the junction contained 2 bases not matched to a gene. Per the germline V gene, CDR1 is SGHDT and CDR2 is YYEEEE.

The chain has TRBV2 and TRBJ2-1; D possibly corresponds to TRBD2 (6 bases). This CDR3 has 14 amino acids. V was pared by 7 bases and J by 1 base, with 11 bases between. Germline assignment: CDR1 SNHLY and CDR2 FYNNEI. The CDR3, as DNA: TGTGCCAGCAAAGGCGGGGCTTCCTACAATGAGCAGTTCTTC. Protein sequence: CASKGGASYNEQFF. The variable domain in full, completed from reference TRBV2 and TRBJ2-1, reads EPEVTQTPSHQVTQMGQEVILRCVPISNHLYFYWYRQILGQKVEFLVSFYNNEISEKSEIFDDQFSVERPDGSNFTLKIRSTKLEDSAMYFCASKGGASYNEQFFGPGTRLTVL.